The clone carrying this T cell receptor beta chain has just one count. The antigen remains undetermined. This entry is derived from a study of cytomegalovirus exposure and HLA in healthy donors. Turning to the study itself: Across a few hundred genotyped donors, about 86% landed in the Caucasian-associated ancestry cluster.

The study, taken as a whole, reports: Presence/absence analyses assumed roughly uniform sequencing depth across donors. Later work found most CMV-associated TCR beta chains apparently HLA-restricted.

PCR amplification relied on 60 Vbeta primers (plus 13 Jbeta primers). The method was immunoSEQ multiplex PCR; TCRdb's version includes in-frame clones alone and lacks a portion of them. Here the sample spans about 130,000 clones, roughly four fifths being singletons. Germline CDR1 reads SGHTA; CDR2 reads FQGNSA. V gave up 1 base and J gave up 4 bases; unmatched junction bases: 5. There are 15 residues in the CDR3. Sequenced: PBMCs. This clonotype was sampled from a male donor in good health and CMV-seronegative. The gene calls are TRBV7-2 and TRBJ2-7; 9 bases match TRBD2. The CDR3 DNA reads as TGTGCCAGCAGCTTAGGCGGGAGGGCCCAGTACGAGCAGTACTTC. Its translation is CASSLGGRAQYEQYF. The full variable domain, completed using reference TRBV7-2 and TRBJ2-7, is GAGVSQSPSNKVTEKGKDVELRCDPISGHTALYWYRQSLGQGLEFLIYFQGNSAPDKSGLPSDRFSAERTGGSVSTLTIQRTQQEDSAVYLCASSLGGRAQYEQYFGPGTRLTVT.